This T cell receptor (beta chain) is drawn from a study of T cell responses to AZD1222 COVID-19 vaccine. The study, taken as a whole, reports: Donors were chiefly white British, with a greater number of females, and clonal diversity was perhaps underestimated. Spike as a whole was targeted by vaccine-associated CD4 TCRs, dominant at 160-218 and 743-854. The study found Spike-specific TCR breadth and depth rose after two AZD1222 doses.

V lost 4 bases and J lost 4; bases outside the gene matches: 12. In germline, CDR1 is SGHTA, CDR2 FQGNSA. CDR3 length equals 16 residues. About this clone itself: Its antigen is unidentified.

Sequencing used immunoSEQ multiplex PCR; TCRdb keeps in-frame clones, though not all of them. This sample has around 78,000 clones, with under 95% found just once. The specimen comprised peripheral blood, sampled on day 0 of AZD1222 vaccination. This TCR was sampled from an adult in good health. The chain uses TRBV7-2 and TRBJ2-5; 7 positions match TRBD2. The CDR3 DNA sequence: TGTGCCAGCAGCTCCCAGGGTCTAGCGGCATCAGAGACCCAGTACTTC. Its protein is CASSSQGLAASETQYF.